The present entry profiles one T cell receptor beta chain with its context. Its target is unknown. The record originates from a study of beta chain features in type 1 diabetes. Sequenced material consisted of expressed TCRB transcripts (all of the isolated RNA was reverse transcribed). The repertoire was sequenced with immunoSEQ multiplex PCR; TCRdb's copy has only in-frame clones and lacks some. The sample has 600,000 or so clones; over 11% are singletons. The CDR3 is made up of 13 amino acids. From germline, CDR1 is MDHEN and CDR2 SYDVKM. The V and J ends lost 8 bases and 1 base respectively, with 11 bases between them. Study observations and caveats: Any HLA-type effect on TCRB rearrangement remained unresolved here. Patients with type 1 diabetes carried fewer insertions and had more deletions at their VDJ junctions. TCRB CDR3s were moderately but significantly shorter in Type 1 diabetes patients in all four CD4+ subsets. Compared with healthy donors, patients appeared to share more similar naive, central memory and regulatory TCRB repertoires.

Sorting that relied on CD45RO/CCR7/CD25/CD127/CD95/CD27 yielded CD4+ naive, central memory, regulatory and stem cell-like memory cells. Material: naive CD4+ T cells from blood. This TCR was sampled from a man aged 18 to 30 with type 1 diabetes. The V call is TRBV28, the J call TRBJ1-1; no firm D call. The CDR3 DNA is TGTGCCAGCCCTCAGAACCCGAACACTGAAGCTTTCTTT. This gives the protein CASPQNPNTEAFF.